These T cell receptor beta chains were read from a single sample in a study of T-cell memory formation after mild COVID-19. TCRdb reanalysed the 5' RACE reads using MiXCR and keeps one entry per CDR3 protein. This table holds some 440,000 distinct CDR3 sequences, around 27% found once. Source material: PBMCs or a T cell subset sorted from them (not recorded which). Receptors originate from an adult woman who had mild COVID-19 (a few samples of this study predate the infection). Cell type and time point are not known. CDR3s include the opening cysteine and the closing phenylalanine or tryptophan. Fields, in order: J gene, clone size, D gene, V gene, CDR3 length, CDR3 DNA, CDR3 protein. A D gene is named only where the DNA matches it firmly. Rows may omit the clone size; those that give it use once, few, many or a size class.

J: TRBJ2-6
size: NA
D: NA
V: TRBV20-1
length: 15
DNA: TGCAGTGCTAGTGAGAGATTCTCTGGGGCCAACGTCCTGACTTTC
CDR3: CSASERFSGANVLTF

J: TRBJ2-7
size: few
D: TRBD2
V: TRBV7-9
length: 15
DNA: TGTGCCAGCAGCTTAGGGCTAGCGGGAGTTAACGAGCAGTACTTC
CDR3: CASSLGLAGVNEQYF

J: TRBJ2-5
size: NA
D: NA
V: TRBV24-1
length: 16
DNA: TGTGCCACCAGTGTTCGGGGGAACCTTAGGCAAGAGACCCAGTACTTC
CDR3: CATSVRGNLRQETQYF

J: TRBJ1-1
size: few
D: NA
V: TRBV4-3
length: 16
DNA: TGCGCCAGCTCCCGAGCGGCAGGGGCGTTGAACACTGAAGCTTTCTTT
CDR3: CASSRAAGALNTEAFF

J: TRBJ2-5
size: few
D: NA
V: TRBV19
length: 10
DNA: TGTGCCACCGAGGGGGAGACCCAGTACTTC
CDR3: CATEGETQYF

J: TRBJ1-4
size: few
D: NA
V: TRBV7-8
length: 15
DNA: TGTGCCAGCAAACCAAACACGCTTCAGAAGGAAAAACTGTTTTTT
CDR3: CASKPNTLQKEKLFF

J: TRBJ1-2
size: few
D: TRBD1
V: TRBV5-1
length: 15
DNA: TGCGCCAGCAGCGCGGACAGGGTTGCTAACTATGGCTACACCTTC
CDR3: CASSADRVANYGYTF

J: TRBJ2-7
size: NA
D: NA
V: TRBV5-1
length: 15
DNA: TGCGCCAGCAGCTTGGTTTCGTTGGGCAGCTACGAGCAGTACTTC
CDR3: CASSLVSLGSYEQYF

J: TRBJ1-1
size: few
D: NA
V: TRBV4-3
length: 13
DNA: TGCGCCAGCAGCCAGGAACCTGGCGGTGAAGCTTTCTTT
CDR3: CASSQEPGGEAFF

J: TRBJ2-2
size: few
D: TRBD1
V: TRBV12-3/TRBV12-4
length: 17
DNA: TGTGCCAGCAGTACAAGGGAGGGACAGGGGAACACCGGGGAGCTGTTTTTT
CDR3: CASSTREGQGNTGELFF

J: TRBJ2-1
size: NA
D: TRBD2
V: TRBV5-1
length: 19
DNA: TGCGCCAGCAGCTTGGCCCGAGCGGGGGAGAAAACTTCCTACAATGAGCAGTTCTTC
CDR3: CASSLARAGEKTSYNEQFF

J: TRBJ2-3
size: few
D: NA
V: TRBV23-1
length: 15
DNA: TGCGCCAGCAGTCTAAACGACAGGCATTCTGATACGCAGTATTTT
CDR3: CASSLNDRHSDTQYF

J: TRBJ2-7
size: few
D: NA
V: TRBV6-5
length: 12
DNA: TGTGCCAGCAGCCCTGCGCGGTACGAGCAGTACTTC
CDR3: CASSPARYEQYF

J: TRBJ1-2
size: NA
D: NA
V: TRBV3-1
length: 13
DNA: TGTGCCAGCAGCCAAGGAACCAACTATGGCTACACCTTC
CDR3: CASSQGTNYGYTF

J: TRBJ2-1
size: few
D: TRBD2
V: TRBV7-2
length: 17
DNA: TGTGCCAGCAGCTATACGACTAGCGGGGCATCCTACAATGAGCAGTTCTTC
CDR3: CASSYTTSGASYNEQFF

J: TRBJ2-7
size: NA
D: NA
V: TRBV12-3/TRBV12-4
length: 15
DNA: TGTGCCAGCAGTTTAGTTGGCAGGGGTGGTTACGAGCAGTACTTC
CDR3: CASSLVGRGGYEQYF

J: TRBJ2-3
size: NA
D: TRBD2
V: TRBV7-8
length: 17
DNA: TGTGCCAGCAACGCGGGGCTAGCGGGATTCGAGATCGATACGCAGTATTTT
CDR3: CASNAGLAGFEIDTQYF

J: TRBJ2-1
size: NA
D: NA
V: TRBV2
length: 16
DNA: TGTGCCAGCAAATCCAGGGAAAACAGCAATACACTCAAGCAGTTCTTC
CDR3: CASKSRENSNTLKQFF

J: TRBJ2-7
size: once
D: NA
V: TRBV7-9
length: 16
DNA: TGTGCCAGCAGCCCCCTTGTCGCTCAGGGCTCTTACGAGCAGTACTTC
CDR3: CASSPLVAQGSYEQYF

J: TRBJ2-3
size: NA
D: NA
V: TRBV10-3
length: 13
DNA: TGTGCCATCAGTGAGGGGTTGACAGATACGCAGTATTTT
CDR3: CAISEGLTDTQYF

J: TRBJ2-7
size: NA
D: NA
V: TRBV12-3/TRBV12-4
length: 15
DNA: TGTGCCAGCAGTTTGGTGCCAACGGAGTCTAGGGAGCAGTACTTC
CDR3: CASSLVPTESREQYF

J: TRBJ2-5
size: few
D: NA
V: TRBV12-3/TRBV12-4
length: 16
DNA: TGTGCCAGCTCAAAAGGGACGGTGTACCCTCAAGAGACCCAGTACTTC
CDR3: CASSKGTVYPQETQYF

J: TRBJ1-5
size: many
D: NA
V: TRBV24-1
length: 13
DNA: TGTGCCACCGGCGACGGGGGGAATCAGCCCCAGCATTTT
CDR3: CATGDGGNQPQHF

J: TRBJ1-1
size: NA
D: NA
V: TRBV24-1
length: 12
DNA: TGTGCCACCAGTGACCACACCGGGGAAGCTTTCTTT
CDR3: CATSDHTGEAFF

J: TRBJ1-4
size: NA
D: TRBD1
V: TRBV4-1
length: 14
DNA: TGCGCCAGCAGCCCGACAGGGAAGGATGAAAAACTGTTTTTT
CDR3: CASSPTGKDEKLFF

J: TRBJ2-4
size: NA
D: NA
V: TRBV13
length: 13
DNA: TGTGCCAGCAGCTCCTCCTCTCGACAGATCCAGTACTTC
CDR3: CASSSSSRQIQYF

J: TRBJ1-2
size: many
D: NA
V: TRBV20-1
length: 13
DNA: TGCAGTGCCGGCAGACGCGGTGCGAATGGCTACACCTTC
CDR3: CSAGRRGANGYTF

J: TRBJ2-2
size: NA
D: NA
V: TRBV15
length: 16
DNA: TGTGCCACCAGCAGTGGACATACTACGAACACCGGGGAGCTGTTTTTT
CDR3: CATSSGHTTNTGELFF

J: TRBJ1-1
size: many
D: NA
V: TRBV6-2/TRBV6-3
length: 16
DNA: TGTGCCAGCAGTTATTCCTTGGGCACCAGGAACACTGAAGCTTTCTTT
CDR3: CASSYSLGTRNTEAFF

J: TRBJ2-3
size: NA
D: NA
V: TRBV5-5
length: 13
DNA: TGTGCCAGCAGCCAACGACAGGCAGATACGCAGTATTTT
CDR3: CASSQRQADTQYF

J: TRBJ1-1
size: NA
D: NA
V: TRBV4-1
length: 17
DNA: TGCGCCAGCAGCCCAGGGCCGGCAGGCCGGAAGGGGACTGAAGCTTTCTTT
CDR3: CASSPGPAGRKGTEAFF

J: TRBJ2-3
size: NA
D: NA
V: TRBV20-1
length: 16
DNA: TGCAGTGCTAGAGCCGTGTCGGGCGGATTCACAGATACGCAGTATTTT
CDR3: CSARAVSGGFTDTQYF

J: TRBJ2-2
size: few
D: NA
V: TRBV23-1
length: 16
DNA: TGCGCCAGCCATACATATGGGGACACTGACACCGGGGAGCTGTTTTTT
CDR3: CASHTYGDTDTGELFF

J: TRBJ2-3
size: many
D: NA
V: TRBV7-2
length: 15
DNA: TGTGCCAGCACACCTCCGGGGCGGGGCACAGATACGCAGTATTTT
CDR3: CASTPPGRGTDTQYF

J: TRBJ1-1
size: NA
D: TRBD1
V: TRBV6-2/TRBV6-3
length: 14
DNA: TGTGCCACCCTTGTGGGACAGAGTTATTCTGAAGCTTTCTTT
CDR3: CATLVGQSYSEAFF

J: TRBJ2-7
size: many
D: NA
V: TRBV7-9
length: 14
DNA: TGTGCCAGCAGCTTAGGGGCAGGAGGCTACGAGCAGTACTTC
CDR3: CASSLGAGGYEQYF

J: TRBJ1-1
size: few
D: NA
V: TRBV12-3/TRBV12-4
length: 12
DNA: TGTGCCAGCAGCCAGGACAGTTTTGAAGCTTTCTTT
CDR3: CASSQDSFEAFF

J: TRBJ1-2
size: NA
D: TRBD1
V: TRBV20-1
length: 18
DNA: TGCAGTGCCCGTCTCCTCCCCGGGACAGGGGTTTTCGACTATGGCTACACCTTC
CDR3: CSARLLPGTGVFDYGYTF

J: TRBJ1-2
size: NA
D: NA
V: TRBV12-3/TRBV12-4
length: 16
DNA: TGTGCCAGCAGTTTAACCCAAACGGGACCCCACTATGGCTACACCTTC
CDR3: CASSLTQTGPHYGYTF

J: TRBJ2-5
size: few
D: NA
V: TRBV6-5
length: 15
DNA: TGTGCCAGCAGCAACACGGACACCGGGCCAGAGACCCAGTACTTC
CDR3: CASSNTDTGPETQYF

J: TRBJ2-3
size: few
D: NA
V: TRBV18
length: 15
DNA: TGCGCCAGCAGCCCACTAGGGACTAGCACAGATACGCAGTATTTT
CDR3: CASSPLGTSTDTQYF

J: TRBJ1-2
size: NA
D: NA
V: TRBV7-9
length: 16
DNA: TGTGCCAGCAGCTTTCGGGGGGGGCCCTCTAACTATGGCTACACCTTC
CDR3: CASSFRGGPSNYGYTF

J: TRBJ1-1
size: NA
D: NA
V: TRBV20-1
length: 13
DNA: TGCAGTGCTAGGATCCGGGGGAACACTGAAGCTTTCTTT
CDR3: CSARIRGNTEAFF

J: TRBJ2-6
size: NA
D: NA
V: TRBV19
length: 16
DNA: TGTGCCAGTATTCTCTCGGACCGCTCTGGGGCCAACGTCCTGACTTTC
CDR3: CASILSDRSGANVLTF

J: TRBJ1-3
size: NA
D: NA
V: TRBV6-5
length: 16
DNA: TGTGCCAGCAGTTACGGGATGTCCAGCTCTGGAAACACCATATATTTT
CDR3: CASSYGMSSSGNTIYF

J: TRBJ1-1
size: NA
D: TRBD1
V: TRBV4-2
length: 14
DNA: TGTGCCAGCAGCCAACAGGGGGGGCGGACTGAAGCTTTCTTT
CDR3: CASSQQGGRTEAFF

J: TRBJ1-6
size: NA
D: NA
V: TRBV12-3/TRBV12-4
length: 14
DNA: TGTGCCAGCAGTTTAGGGGAGCGGAATTCACCCCTCCACTTT
CDR3: CASSLGERNSPLHF

J: TRBJ2-7
size: many
D: NA
V: TRBV27
length: 14
DNA: TGTGCCAGCAGTTTATCGACTCAGGGGTACGAGCAGTACTTC
CDR3: CASSLSTQGYEQYF

J: TRBJ2-1
size: few
D: NA
V: TRBV7-2
length: 16
DNA: TGTGCCAGCAGCCCAAGGCCGGGACTGGAACGCAATGAGCAGTTCTTC
CDR3: CASSPRPGLERNEQFF

J: TRBJ2-2
size: few
D: NA
V: TRBV11-2
length: 17
DNA: TGTGCCAGCAGCCCCCAACGGAGTGGGACGAACACCGGGGAGCTGTTTTTT
CDR3: CASSPQRSGTNTGELFF

J: TRBJ2-1
size: few
D: NA
V: TRBV4-3
length: 15
DNA: TGCGCCAGCAGCCACTCGAGGGGACCCAACAATGAGCAGTTCTTC
CDR3: CASSHSRGPNNEQFF

J: TRBJ2-3
size: few
D: TRBD2
V: TRBV12-3/TRBV12-4
length: 17
DNA: TGTGCCAGCAGCACACGACTAAGCGGGGGGACTACAGATACGCAGTATTTT
CDR3: CASSTRLSGGTTDTQYF

J: TRBJ1-1
size: NA
D: NA
V: TRBV4-1
length: 14
DNA: TGCGCCAGCAGCCAAGAAGAGGGTTGGGCTGAAGCTTTCTTT
CDR3: CASSQEEGWAEAFF

J: TRBJ2-5
size: few
D: NA
V: TRBV19
length: 13
DNA: TGTGCCAGTAGTATCCCGGAAAAGGAGACCCAGTACTTC
CDR3: CASSIPEKETQYF

J: TRBJ2-6
size: few
D: TRBD2
V: TRBV4-2
length: 17
DNA: TGTGCCAGCAGCGAACTAGCGGGCCGCTCTGGGGCCAACGTCCTGACTTTC
CDR3: CASSELAGRSGANVLTF

J: TRBJ1-5
size: few
D: NA
V: TRBV19
length: 12
DNA: TGTGCCAGTAGTACCAGCAATCAGCCCCAGCATTTT
CDR3: CASSTSNQPQHF

J: TRBJ2-3
size: NA
D: NA
V: TRBV5-4
length: 14
DNA: TGTGCCAGCAGCCCAGGACTAAACACAGATACGCAGTATTTT
CDR3: CASSPGLNTDTQYF

J: TRBJ1-1
size: few
D: TRBD1
V: TRBV15
length: 16
DNA: TGTGCCACCAGCCCCGACCCCGGGACAGCAAACACTGAAGCTTTCTTT
CDR3: CATSPDPGTANTEAFF

J: TRBJ2-1
size: NA
D: TRBD2
V: TRBV18
length: 15
DNA: TGTGCCAGCCACACAGCTAGCGGGGGGAAAAATGAGCAGTTCTTC
CDR3: CASHTASGGKNEQFF

J: TRBJ2-1
size: few
D: TRBD1
V: TRBV4-2
length: 17
DNA: TGTGCCAGCAGCCAAGGGAGCCGGGACAGGGTTTACAATGAGCAGTTCTTC
CDR3: CASSQGSRDRVYNEQFF